Reported below is one TCR beta chain. Its target is not known. One junction end disagrees with the germline gene, perhaps due to a read error. This sample was taken from a study of T cell clonotyping in hematopoietic cell transplantation. Overall study findings and caveats: Cells were unsorted, so CD4 and CD8 contributions were not separated.

Regarding time point: recipient sample about 28 days before transplant, after cytoreduction. This CDR3 has 14 amino acids. Germline V gene data show CDR1 as SEHNR and CDR2 as FQNEAQ (reference sequence). The data were produced by immunoSEQ multiplex PCR, yet TCRdb's version contains in-frame clones alone and is incomplete. The table has 35,000 to 45,000 clones, 85% to 95% seen once; the top ten hold around 1.5%. The chain joins TRBV7-9 to TRBJ2-7; TRBD2 matches 16 bases. The material was peripheral blood mononuclear cells, obtained before stem cell transplant. This clonotype originated in a man in his forties or fifties with chronic myeloid leukemia. Some clones in this sample may be carry-over from other donors' samples. The CDR3 is CASSLPGLAGGLAF. The CDR3 DNA reads as TGTGCCAGCAGCCTGCCGGGACTAGCGGGGGGGTTGGCCTTC.